A single T cell receptor (beta chain) is shown here with its context. The data were obtained in a study of lymphopenia after photon versus proton radiotherapy. Sequencing used immunoSEQ multiplex PCR; TCRdb keeps in-frame clones, though not all of them. The top ten clones hold 5% to 8.5% of a sample with more than 30,000 clones, about 91% of them seen once. Trimming removed 6 bases from V and 5 bases from J, with 17 bases in between. CDR1 MNHNY and CDR2 SVGAGI come from the germline V gene (reference sequence). The CDR3 has 15 residues. The receptor was isolated from a woman in her 70s with pancreatic cancer. Some clones in this sample may be carry-over from other donors' samples. The sequencing used peripheral blood, collected from a patient treated with proton-based radiotherapy. The chain carries TRBV6-6 and TRBJ1-5, with D perhaps matching TRBD1 (5 bases). The DNA of the CDR3 is TGTGCCAGCAGCCAAGGGACCGGCAGCTATCAGCCCCAGCATTTT. Its translation: CASSQGTGSYQPQHF.